The entry that follows covers one T cell receptor (beta chain) sequence. Sequencing was performed with immunoSEQ multiplex PCR; in TCRdb, only in-frame clones are kept and a portion is missing. This sample has over 60,000 clones, with about 92% found just once. This specimen belongs to a study of blood T cell repertoires in COVID-19. Study as a whole: The analysed material was cDNA or gDNA that came from T cells, B-cell-depleted T cells, or PBMCs.

V gave up 5 bases and J gave up 6 bases, with 26 bases separating them. The germline V gene has CDR1 SGDLS and CDR2 YYNGEE. CDR3 length: 17 amino acids. The V and J genes are TRBV9 and TRBJ1-1; D gene ambiguous. Sequenced sample: peripheral blood. This clonotype originated in an elderly woman with active or convalescent COVID-19. CDR3 in DNA: TGTGCCAGCAGTACCAATGAAGTTTCGCCCTCACTCCCTGAAGCTTTCTTT. Translating gives CASSTNEVSPSLPEAFF.